The 2 T cell receptor beta chains presented below share a single source sample, sequenced in a study of T cells after somatic rescue of genetic block (TCRdb year 2020). Preparation of the library involved the immunoSEQ multiplex PCR assay. The source is immuneACCESS, and TCRdb retained only in-frame sequences with V and J called. Part of the clones is not carried over; for the studies checked, unresolved V genes explain less than half of this, and the remainder is unexplained. The sample table records around 100,000 clones; over 80% of these occur just once. About 1.5% of the sample goes to the ten largest clones. The sequencing sample was made of peripheral blood mononuclear cells (PBMCs). The receptors derive from a woman between 18 and 29 years old.

This CDR3 is CASSLVRDSSYNSPLHF. CDR3 coding DNA: TGTGCCAGCAGCTTGGTGCGGGATAGCTCCTATAATTCACCCCTCCACTTT. The gene calls are TRBV5-6 and TRBJ1-6; D is ambiguous. The V and J ends lost 0 bases and 0 bases respectively, with 10 bases between them. CDR3 size: 17 residues. Germline CDR1 SGHDT, CDR2 YYEEEE.

The gene calls are TRBV7-9 and TRBJ1-6, with 7 bases identical to TRBD1. Germline V gene sequence: CDR1 SEHNR, CDR2 FQNEAQ (reference sequence). The trim removed 0 bases at V and 0 bases at J, leaving 2 bases unmatched. The CDR3 length is 17 residues. CDR3 protein: CASSLAAGGSYNSPLHF. The CDR3 DNA sequence: TGTGCCAGCAGCTTAGCCGCAGGGGGCTCCTATAATTCACCCCTCCACTTT.